This section outlines one TCR beta chain sequence together with its context. An end of the junction differs from the germline gene, which may be a read error. CDR1 SNHLY and CDR2 FYNNEI come from the germline V gene. The CDR3 consists of 13 residues. This entry comes from a study of blood T cell repertoires in COVID-19. In the study overall: The samples span acute and convalescent COVID-19 from the United States, Italy and Spain. Nucleic acid was either cDNA or gDNA, and it came from T cells, B-cell-depleted T cells, or PBMCs.

Source study methods: Reference gene primer amplification gave nucleated cell count estimates. The protocol was immunoSEQ multiplex PCR, while the TCRdb copy is restricted to in-frame clones and leaves out a portion. V and J calls and clone size follow that table, whereas D and trimming were derived from the DNA. The sample lists some 60,000 clones; over 75% were seen once. This chain links TRBV2 with TRBJ2-7, with a weak D call TRBD2 (5 bases). The specimen was peripheral blood. The clonotype originates from an elderly woman with acute or convalescent COVID-19. CDR3 loop: CASRDSRSSEQYF. The CDR3 region has the DNA TGTGCCAGCAGGGACTCTAGGTCCTCCGAGCAGTACTTC. The full variable domain, with the rest looked up from reference TRBV2 and TRBJ2-7, is EPEVTQTPSHQVTQMGQEVILRCVPISNHLYFYWYRQILGQKVEFLVSFYNNEISEKSEIFDDQFSVERPDGSNFTLKIRSTKLEDSAMYFCASRDSRSSEQYFGPGTRLTVT.